The subject of this entry is one TCR beta chain. The antigen is unknown. From RNA transcripts, TCR beta CDR3 regions were amplified. TCR CDR3 underwent first-round RT-PCR with the HTBI primer set. TCRdb used MiXCR to reprocess the multiplex PCR reads, holding one entry per CDR3 protein. The data hold a few hundred thousand distinct CDR3 sequences, with under 60% observed a single time. Over 18 months, lack of ophthalmopathy progression marked Graves' hyperthyroidism as stable. These patients, aged 18 to 65, had recently diagnosed hyperthyroidism lasting under 2 months. Uncontrolled infections, other autoimmune diseases, pregnancy or lactation led to exclusion of patients. The data were taken from a study of T cells in Graves' hyperthyroidism and ophthalmopathy. The study's findings and limits: The blood repertoire included most of the expanded thyroid clonotypes above 0.001.

V was clipped by 7 bases and J by 0 bases, with 10 bases between them. This CDR3 spans 13 amino acids. CDR1 ENHRY and CDR2 SYGVKD come from the germline V gene. The receptor comes from a woman between 18 and 30 years old with Graves' hyperthyroidism. The sample taken for sequencing was peripheral blood or thyroid tissue (not recorded which). The chain is built from TRBV10-3 and TRBJ2-7; the D is unclear. This CDR3 reads CAIKTWSSYEQYF. The CDR3 nucleotides are TGTGCCATCAAGACTTGGAGCTCCTACGAGCAGTACTTC.